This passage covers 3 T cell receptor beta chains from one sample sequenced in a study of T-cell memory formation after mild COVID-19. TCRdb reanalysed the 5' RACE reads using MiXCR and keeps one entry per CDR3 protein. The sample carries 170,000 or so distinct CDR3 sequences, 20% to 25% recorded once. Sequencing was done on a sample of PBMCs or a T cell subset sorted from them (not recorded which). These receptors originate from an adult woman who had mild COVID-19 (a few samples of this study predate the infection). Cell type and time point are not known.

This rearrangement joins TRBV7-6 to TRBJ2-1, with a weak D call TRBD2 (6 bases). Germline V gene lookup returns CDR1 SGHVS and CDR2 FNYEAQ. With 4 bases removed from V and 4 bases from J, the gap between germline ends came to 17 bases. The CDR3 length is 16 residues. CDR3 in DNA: TGTGCCAGCAGCTCGGGGGACTTAGGGTTATACAATGAGCAGTTCTTC. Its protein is CASSSGDLGLYNEQFF.

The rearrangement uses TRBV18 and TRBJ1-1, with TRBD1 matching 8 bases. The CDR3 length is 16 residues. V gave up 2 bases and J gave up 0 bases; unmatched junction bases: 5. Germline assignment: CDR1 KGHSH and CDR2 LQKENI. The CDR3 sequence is CASSPGQGEVNTEAFF. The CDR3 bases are TGTGCCAGCTCACCAGGACAGGGTGAGGTGAACACTGAAGCTTTCTTT.

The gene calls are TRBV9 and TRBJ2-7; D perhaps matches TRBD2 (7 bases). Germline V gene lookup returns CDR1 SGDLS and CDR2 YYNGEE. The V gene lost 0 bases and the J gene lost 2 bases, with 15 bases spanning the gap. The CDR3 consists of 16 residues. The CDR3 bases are TGTGCCAGCAGCGTAGGAGGGCGGGGGCAGCCCTACGAGCAGTACTTC. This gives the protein CASSVGGRGQPYEQYF.